This TCR beta chain was sequenced for a study of cytomegalovirus exposure and HLA in healthy donors. Ten or more counts support this clone. The antigen is not known. Germline V CDR1 and CDR2: ENHRY, SYGVKD. The CDR3 consists of 15 residues. The V and J ends lost 0 bases and 7 bases, in that order; junction bases with no gene match: 2. Findings of the study overall: A later analysis found TCR association rates differed by HLA locus, highest for DRB1 and lowest for HLA-C. A link between a missense DCLRE1C variant and TCR beta V- and J-gene trimming emerged from a later analysis.

A multiplex PCR was run with 60 Vbeta primers and 13 Jbeta primers. The method was immunoSEQ multiplex PCR; TCRdb's version includes in-frame clones alone and lacks a portion of them. The table shows some 130,000 clones, with approximately 80% occurring only once. The genes are TRBV10-3 and TRBJ2-1; TRBD2 matches at 11 bases. The sample taken for sequencing was PBMCs. This receptor was taken from a man aged 25 to 40 in good health and CMV-seronegative. CDR3: CAISESTSGTNEQFF. For the CDR3, the DNA is TGTGCCATCAGTGAGTCGACTAGCGGGACTAATGAGCAGTTCTTC.